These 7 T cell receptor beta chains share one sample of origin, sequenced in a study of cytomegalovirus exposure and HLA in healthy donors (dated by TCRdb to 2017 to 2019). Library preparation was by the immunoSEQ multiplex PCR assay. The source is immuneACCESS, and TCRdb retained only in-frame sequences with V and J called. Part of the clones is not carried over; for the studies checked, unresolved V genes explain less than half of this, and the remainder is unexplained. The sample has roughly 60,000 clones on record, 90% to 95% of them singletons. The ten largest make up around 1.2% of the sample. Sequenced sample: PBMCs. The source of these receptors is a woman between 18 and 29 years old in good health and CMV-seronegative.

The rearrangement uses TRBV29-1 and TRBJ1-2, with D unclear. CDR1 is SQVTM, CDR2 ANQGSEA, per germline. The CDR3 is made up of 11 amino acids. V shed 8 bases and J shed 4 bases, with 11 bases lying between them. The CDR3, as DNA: TGCAGCCTCCCGAGGGCCTATGGCTACACCTTC. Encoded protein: CSLPRAYGYTF.

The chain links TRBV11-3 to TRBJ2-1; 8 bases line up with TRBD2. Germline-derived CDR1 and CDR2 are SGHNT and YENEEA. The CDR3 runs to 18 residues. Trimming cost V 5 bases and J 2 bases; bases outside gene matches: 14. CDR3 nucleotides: TGTGCCAGCAGCCAAGGGCGACCAAGGCGGGGGGCCTACAATGAGCAGTTCTTC. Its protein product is CASSQGRPRRGAYNEQFF. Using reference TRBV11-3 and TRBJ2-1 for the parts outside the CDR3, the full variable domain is EAGVVQSPRYKIIEKKQPVAFWCNPISGHNTLYWYLQNLGQGPELLIRYENEEAVDDSQLPKDRFSAERLKGVDSTLKIQPAELGDSAVYLCASSQGRPRRGAYNEQFFGPGTRLTVL.

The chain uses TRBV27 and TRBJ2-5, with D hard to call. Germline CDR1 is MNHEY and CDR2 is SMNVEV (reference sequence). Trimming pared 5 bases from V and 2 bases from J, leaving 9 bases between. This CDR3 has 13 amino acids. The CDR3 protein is CASSLTPQETQYF. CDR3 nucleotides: TGTGCCAGCAGTCTGACACCTCAAGAGACCCAGTACTTC.

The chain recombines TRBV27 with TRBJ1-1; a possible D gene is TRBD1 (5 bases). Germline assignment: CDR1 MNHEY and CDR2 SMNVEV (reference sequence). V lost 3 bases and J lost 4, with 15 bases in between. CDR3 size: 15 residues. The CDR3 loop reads CASSFLQGGITEAFF. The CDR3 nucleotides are TGTGCCAGCAGTTTCCTCCAGGGCGGTATCACTGAAGCTTTCTTT.

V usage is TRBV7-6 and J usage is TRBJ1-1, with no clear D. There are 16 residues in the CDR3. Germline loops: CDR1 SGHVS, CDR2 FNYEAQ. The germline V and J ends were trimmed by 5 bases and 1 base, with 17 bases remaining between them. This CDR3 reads CASSPLFRGKNTEAFF. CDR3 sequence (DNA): TGTGCCAGCAGCCCCTTGTTCCGGGGTAAGAACACTGAAGCTTTCTTT.

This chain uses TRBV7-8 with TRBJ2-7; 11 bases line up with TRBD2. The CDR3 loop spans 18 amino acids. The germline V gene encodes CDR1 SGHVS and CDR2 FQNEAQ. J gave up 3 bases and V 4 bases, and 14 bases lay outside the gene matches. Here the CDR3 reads CASSWQPGLAARDYEQYF. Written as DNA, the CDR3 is TGTGCCAGCAGCTGGCAGCCGGGACTAGCGGCAAGAGACTACGAGCAGTACTTC. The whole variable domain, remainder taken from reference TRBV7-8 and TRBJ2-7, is GAGVSQSPRYKVAKRGQDVALRCDPISGHVSLFWYQQALGQGPEFLTYFQNEAQLDKSGLPSDRFFAERPEGSVSTLKIQRTQQEDSAVYLCASSWQPGLAARDYEQYFGPGTRLTVT.

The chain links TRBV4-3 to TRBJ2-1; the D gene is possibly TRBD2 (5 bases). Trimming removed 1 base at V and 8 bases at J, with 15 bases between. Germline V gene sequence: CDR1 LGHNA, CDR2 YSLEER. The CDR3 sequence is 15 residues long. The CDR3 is CASSQVEAIVDEQFF. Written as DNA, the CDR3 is TGCGCCAGCAGCCAAGTGGAGGCAATCGTCGATGAGCAGTTCTTC.